The rows below give T cell receptor beta chains drawn from one sample of a study of blood T cell repertoires in COVID-19. Produced via immunoSEQ multiplex PCR; TCRdb's table is partial and in-frame only. The table has around 180,000 clones, approximately 79% seen once; the top ten hold 2.5% to 3.5%. The sample was peripheral blood. Source of these receptors: an elderly woman with acute or convalescent COVID-19. Both conserved end residues are part of each CDR3. D genes are given only for firm matches. The size entry is marked missing in some rows and otherwise reads once, few, many or a size class.

j_gene,len,abundance,d_gene,v_gene,CDR3nt,CDR3aa
TRBJ1-1,14,.,.,TRBV19,TGTGCCAGTAGTACCGGACTTCCGGGGACTGAAGCTTTCTTT,CASSTGLPGTEAFF
TRBJ2-7,13,.,.,TRBV12-3/TRBV12-4,TGTGCCAGCAGTTTCTTTGGGGCAGGGGATAAATACTTC,CASSFFGAGDKYF
TRBJ1-3,13,.,.,TRBV2,TGTGCCAGCAGTGGTCTCTCTGGAAACACCATATATTTT,CASSGLSGNTIYF
TRBJ2-1,13,.,TRBD1,TRBV5-1,TGCGCCAGCACGGGACAGGGTTACAATGAGCAGTTCTTC,CASTGQGYNEQFF
TRBJ2-1,14,once,.,TRBV7-3,TGTGCCAGCAGCCCGGTTGCAGGGTACAATGAGCAGTTCTTC,CASSPVAGYNEQFF
TRBJ2-3,17,.,TRBD1,TRBV7-2,TGTGCCAGCAGCTATGCTCCCGGGACAGGGGCAACAGATACGCAGTATTTT,CASSYAPGTGATDTQYF
TRBJ1-6,16,.,.,TRBV18,TGTGCCAGCTCACAGGCGGACAGCCCATGGAGTTCACCCCTCCACTTT,CASSQADSPWSSPLHF
TRBJ1-5,16,.,TRBD1,TRBV30,TGTGCCTGGCCGCCTCGGGACAGGGCCCCGTATCAGCCCCAGCATTTT,CAWPPRDRAPYQPQHF
TRBJ1-1,12,.,.,TRBV29-1,TGCAGCGTTGATCGGGGTGGCACTGAAGCTTTCTTT,CSVDRGGTEAFF
TRBJ2-7,13,.,TRBD1,TRBV10-2,TGCGCCAGCAGTGAGGTGGGGGACAGGGGGCAGTACTTC,CASSEVGDRGQYF
TRBJ2-7,15,few,TRBD1,TRBV5-4,TGTGCCAGCAGCTTGGGAGGGACAGGCTTCTACGAGCAGTACTTC,CASSLGGTGFYEQYF
TRBJ2-7,14,.,.,TRBV5-6,TGTGCCAGCAGCTTGCGCCAGGGAAACTACGAGCAGTACTTC,CASSLRQGNYEQYF
TRBJ1-1,13,.,.,TRBV24-1,TGTGCCACCAGTGACCCAAATGAGCCAGAAGCTTTCTTT,CATSDPNEPEAFF
TRBJ1-1,14,.,.,TRBV20-1,TGCAGTGCTAATGATTGGGGGCTTGGCGCTGAAGCTTTCTTT,CSANDWGLGAEAFF
TRBJ2-5,16,.,.,TRBV5-6,TGTGCCAGCAGCCCGGCCGGAGCGGGGACACAAGAGACCCAGTACTTC,CASSPAGAGTQETQYF
TRBJ2-5,18,.,TRBD2,TRBV10-1,TGCGCCAGCAGTGACCAGGGAGGGACTAGCGGGAGTGGAGAGACCCAGTACTTC,CASSDQGGTSGSGETQYF
TRBJ2-7,15,.,.,TRBV27,TGTGCCAGCAGCTCAGTGGCAGCCGGGGCCTACGAGCAGTACTTC,CASSSVAAGAYEQYF